The clone carrying this TCR beta chain was seen a few times. Its antigen is not known. This specimen comes from a study of identical twins. Trimming at V came to 6 bases and at J to 1 base, leaving 9 bases not matched to a gene. The germline CDR1 and CDR2 sequences are DFQATT and SNEGSKA (reference sequence). CDR3 length: 19 residues. Overall study findings and caveats: Partly confounded zero-insertion analyses could result from invariant MAIT and iNKT cells.

Template switching supplied a universal primer site; unique molecular identifiers were carried on the cDNA. A single record per CDR3 protein comes from TCRdb applying MiXCR to the 5' RACE reads. The table has about 810,000 distinct CDR3 sequences, roughly an eighth seen once. A further study also used this sample, focusing on yellow fever vaccine responses in identical twins.

The sequenced material came from PBMCs. This receptor was taken from a woman aged 18-29 years in good health. The chain has TRBV20-1 and TRBJ2-6; TRBD2 matches 16 bases. The CDR3 DNA sequence: TGCAGTGCCCAGGGGGGACTAGCGGGGGGGCGGTCTGGGGCCAACGTCCTGACTTTC. This sequence encodes CSAQGGLAGGRSGANVLTF.